This TCR beta chain was sequenced for a study of blood T cell repertoires in COVID-19. Study details: T cells, B-cell-depleted T cells, or PBMCs supplied cDNA or gDNA.

The method was immunoSEQ multiplex PCR; TCRdb's version includes in-frame clones alone and lacks a portion of them. The sample holds around 270,000 clones, 80% to 90% seen once. Participants spanned ages roughly 18 to 95 years and resided in about 24 US areas. Donors in Cohort 3 counted as recovered after two negative PCRs, clearance, or symptom resolution. Sequences were obtained from PBMCs or T cells enriched from blood (not recorded which). This TCR came from a woman in her 30s who had recovered from COVID-19.

CDR3 residues: CASSLDFEETQYF. Written as DNA, the CDR3 is TGTGCCAGCAGCTTGGACTTTGAAGAGACCCAGTACTTC. The chain recombines TRBV7-3 with TRBJ2-5, with D possibly being TRBD2 (5 bases). CDR1 SGHTA and CDR2 FQGTGA come from the germline V gene. This CDR3 has 13 amino acids. Trimming took off 3 bases at V and 3 bases at J, with 8 bases between the two ends.